The 19 T cell receptor beta chains below were found in one sample sequenced in a study of blood T cell repertoires in COVID-19 (dated by TCRdb to 2020 to 2021). To prepare the library, the immunoSEQ multiplex PCR assay was applied. In its TCRdb copy, this immuneACCESS table keeps in-frame sequences only and misses some clones. Where compared with another copy, unresolved V genes explain less than half of these, and the others have no known cause. The sample table holds approximately 300,000 clones, of which 85% to 95% were seen once. 3.9% of the sample is taken by the ten largest. Sample: PBMCs or T cells enriched from blood (not recorded which). The receptor source for this set is a woman aged 30 to 39 who had been exposed to COVID-19.

The rearrangement links TRBV6-1 to TRBJ2-7, with TRBD1 matching 7 bases. Germline lookup yields CDR1 MNHNS and CDR2 SASEGT. The CDR3 is 15 amino acids. V was pared by 0 bases and J by 5 bases, with 7 bases of the junction left unmatched. The CDR3 bases are TGTGCCAGCAGTGAAGCTGGGCAGGGGGTCGACGAGCAGTACTTC. It specifies CASSEAGQGVDEQYF.

This rearrangement joins TRBV25-1 to TRBJ1-5, with a weak D call TRBD1 (5 bases). The CDR3 has 14 amino acids. CDR1 and CDR2 from the germline V gene are MGHDK and SYGVNS. Trimming left V 4 bases short and J 6 bases short, with 13 bases between. CDR3 protein: CASSALGPTQPQHF. The CDR3 bases are TGTGCCAGCAGTGCCCTGGGGCCGACTCAGCCCCAGCATTTT.

The J gene is TRBJ2-1, the V gene TRBV6-5; 7 nucleotides align to TRBD1. This CDR3 spans 13 amino acids. J was trimmed by 10 bases and V by 3 bases; bases with no gene match: 6. Germline values: CDR1 MNHEY, CDR2 SVGAGI. The CDR3 region has the DNA TGTGCCAGCAGTTATGCTTCGACAGGGGAGCAGTTCTTC. Its protein product is CASSYASTGEQFF.

The gene calls are TRBV7-6 and TRBJ2-7, with 8 positions matching TRBD2. The V gene end was trimmed by 1 base and the J gene end by 1 base; junction bases not matched to a gene: 9. Germline CDR1 is SGHVS and CDR2 is FNYEAQ. CDR3 length: 17 amino acids. The CDR3 bases are TGTGCCAGCAGCTTAGGGTTAACTAGCGGACAGTCCTACGAGCAGTACTTC. It is translated as CASSLGLTSGQSYEQYF.

As concerns this clone: Distinct nucleotide sequences in the sample also encode this CDR3. V usage is TRBV12-3 or TRBV12-4 and J usage is TRBJ1-1; D perhaps matches TRBD1 (6 bases). The V end lost 6 bases, the J end lost 7 bases, and 12 bases lay between the germline ends. This CDR3 is built from 12 residues. The CDR3 here is CASSLQGFEAFF. CDR3 sequence (DNA): TGTGCCAGCAGCTTACAGGGATTTGAAGCTTTCTTT.

This chain uses TRBV4-1 with TRBJ1-3, with 7 bases that match TRBD1. The CDR3 contains 16 residues. CDR1 is MGHRA and CDR2 is YSYEKL in the germline V gene. V was pared by 5 bases and J by 0 bases, with 7 bases of the junction left unmatched. The CDR3, as DNA: TGCGCCAGCAGCGGACGGACAGGTGCCTCTGGAAACACCATATATTTT. The encoded protein is CASSGRTGASGNTIYF.

V and J are TRBV27 and TRBJ1-1; 7 nucleotides line up with TRBD1. V was pared by 3 bases and J by 1 base, with 8 bases of the junction left unmatched. CDR1 and CDR2 from the germline V gene are MNHEY and SMNVEV (reference sequence). CDR3 length: 16 residues. CDR3 protein: CASSFQPGQQNTEAFF. The CDR3 bases are TGTGCCAGCAGTTTTCAACCGGGACAGCAGAACACTGAAGCTTTCTTT.

Here the CDR3 DNA reads TGTGCCAGCACTCGACTAGCGGGGATCCAAGAGACCCAGTACTTC. Its translation: CASTRLAGIQETQYF. The gene calls are TRBV2 and TRBJ2-5, with 11 bases lining up with TRBD2. The trim removed 7 bases at V and 1 base at J, leaving 5 bases unmatched. The CDR3 consists of 15 residues. The V gene's germline CDR1 is SNHLY and CDR2 FYNNEI.

This clone was seen once. The chain joins TRBV2 to TRBJ2-2; 9 bases match TRBD1. CDR1 is SNHLY and CDR2 is FYNNEI in the germline V gene. Unmatched junction bases numbered 6, after V lost 6 bases and J lost 4 bases. The CDR3 loop spans 15 amino acids. As DNA, the CDR3 is TGTGCCAGCAGACAGGACAGGGGTGCCACCGGGGAGCTGTTTTTT. This codes for CASRQDRGATGELFF.

The chain is built from TRBV2 and TRBJ2-1; D possibly corresponds to TRBD1 (5 bases). The V end was cut by 3 bases, the J end by 3 bases, with 21 bases between. Germline-derived CDR1 and CDR2 are SNHLY and FYNNEI. There are 18 residues in the CDR3. CDR3 bases: TGTGCCAGCAGTGATGATTCACGCCAGGGCCCAAACTACAATGAGCAGTTCTTC. It yields the protein CASSDDSRQGPNYNEQFF.

The chain uses TRBV15 and TRBJ1-6, with a weak D call TRBD1 (6 bases). Trimming stripped 0 bases from V and 0 bases from J, with 18 bases between. The V gene's germline CDR1 is LNHNV and CDR2 YYDKDF (reference sequence). This CDR3 has 20 amino acids. This CDR3 is CATSRDYQGSLSSYNSPLHF. The CDR3, as DNA: TGTGCCACCAGCAGAGATTATCAGGGGTCCCTCAGCTCCTATAATTCACCCCTCCACTTT.

The gene calls are TRBV12-5 and TRBJ2-7; 7 positions agree with TRBD2. Germline trimming cut 3 bases from V and 1 base from J; bases unmatched to any gene: 9. CDR3 length equals 16 residues. Germline-derived CDR1 and CDR2 are LGHNT and FRNRAP. The CDR3 here is CASGLQVGGGSYEQYF. In nucleotides, the CDR3 is TGTGCTAGTGGTTTACAGGTTGGGGGGGGTTCCTACGAGCAGTACTTC.

The gene calls are TRBV7-2 and TRBJ2-1; 8 nucleotides align to TRBD1. CDR3 length: 15 amino acids. V was clipped by 5 bases and J by 5 bases; unmatched bases: 8. Germline lookup yields CDR1 SGHTA and CDR2 FQGNSA. CDR3: CASSATGTGHNEQFF. Here the CDR3 DNA reads TGTGCCAGCAGCGCTACCGGGACAGGTCACAATGAGCAGTTCTTC.

V gene TRBV6-5 combines with J gene TRBJ1-6, with D perhaps TRBD1 (5 bases). Trimming left V 7 bases short and J 12 bases short, with 13 bases between. Germline V gives CDR1 MNHEY, CDR2 SVGAGI. The CDR3 spans 12 residues. The CDR3 is CASNPGLRPLHF. For the CDR3, the DNA is TGTGCCAGCAACCCGGGACTCCGACCCCTCCACTTT.

This clone appeared a single time. The J gene is TRBJ1-5, the V gene TRBV2; TRBD1 might be the D (5 bases). The CDR3 contains 13 residues. CDR1 SNHLY and CDR2 FYNNEI come from the germline V gene. The V gene lost 2 bases and the J gene lost 12 bases, with 14 bases spanning the gap. CDR3 sequence (DNA): TGTGCCAGCAGTGAATTTTCTGTGGGACTCCAGCATTTT. It codes for CASSEFSVGLQHF.

This clone was seen only once. The V and J genes are TRBV10-3 and TRBJ1-5; D is perhaps TRBD1 (5 bases). This CDR3 is 15 amino acids long. The V and J ends lost 0 bases and 4 bases respectively, with 10 bases between them. Per the germline V gene, CDR1 is ENHRY and CDR2 is SYGVKD. The CDR3 bases are TGTGCCATCAGTGAGTCGAAGGGGTATAATCAGCCCCAGCATTTT. As protein: CAISESKGYNQPQHF.

This clone was picked up one time. This chain joins TRBV3-1 (or the pseudogene TRBV3-2) and TRBJ2-3; weak D call: TRBD2 (5 bases). V lost 3 bases and J lost 4, with 20 bases in between. CDR3 length equals 17 residues. Germline values: CDR1 LGHDT, CDR2 YNNKEL (reference sequence). The CDR3 nucleotides read TGTGCCAGCAGCCACTACATGCCGGTTGGAGGACCAGATACGCAGTATTTT. This sequence encodes CASSHYMPVGGPDTQYF.

V is TRBV3-1 (or the pseudogene TRBV3-2) and J is TRBJ2-3; 9 nucleotides line up with TRBD2. This CDR3 contains 16 residues. Looked up from germline, CDR1 is LGHDT and CDR2 is YNNKEL (reference sequence). After removal of 4 bases from V and 6 bases from J, the junction contained 11 bases not matched to a gene. Here the CDR3 reads CASSPTAGGPGDTQYF. In nucleotides, the CDR3 is TGTGCCAGCAGCCCCACCGCGGGGGGGCCTGGGGATACGCAGTATTTT.

CDR3 DNA sequence: TGTGCCAGCAGCTTAAATCAGGGTACCTATGGCTACACCTTC. Translating it yields CASSLNQGTYGYTF. The genes are TRBV7-9 and TRBJ1-2; TRBD1 is a possible D gene (5 bases). Germline V gene sequence: CDR1 SEHNR, CDR2 FQNEAQ (reference sequence). This CDR3 has 14 residues. The germline V and J ends were trimmed by 2 bases and 4 bases, with 11 bases remaining between them. Using reference TRBV7-9 and TRBJ1-2 for the parts outside the CDR3, the full variable domain is DTGVSQNPRHKITKRGQNVTFRCDPISEHNRLYWYRQTLGQGPEFLTYFQNEAQLEKSRLLSDRFSAERPKGSFSTLEIQRTEQGDSAMYLCASSLNQGTYGYTFGSGTRLTVV.